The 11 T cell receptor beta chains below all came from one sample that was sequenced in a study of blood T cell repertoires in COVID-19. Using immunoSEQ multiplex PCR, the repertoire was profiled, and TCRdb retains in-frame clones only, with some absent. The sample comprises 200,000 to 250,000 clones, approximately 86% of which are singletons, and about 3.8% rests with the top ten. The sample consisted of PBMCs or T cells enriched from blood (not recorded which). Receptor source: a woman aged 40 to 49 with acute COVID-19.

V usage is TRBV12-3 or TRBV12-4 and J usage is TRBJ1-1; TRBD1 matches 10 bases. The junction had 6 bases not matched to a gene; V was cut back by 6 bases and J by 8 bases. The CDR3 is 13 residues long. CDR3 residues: CASRGQGSLEAFF. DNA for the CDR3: TGTGCCAGCAGGGGACAGGGGAGTCTCGAAGCTTTCTTT.

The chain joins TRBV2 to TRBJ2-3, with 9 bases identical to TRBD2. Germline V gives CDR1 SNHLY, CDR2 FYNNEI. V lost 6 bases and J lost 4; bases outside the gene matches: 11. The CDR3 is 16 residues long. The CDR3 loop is CASRARLAGRADTQYF. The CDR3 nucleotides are TGTGCCAGCAGGGCGCGTCTAGCGGGAAGGGCAGATACGCAGTATTTT.

As DNA, the CDR3 is TGTGCCAGCAGTGGAAGTCGGGGTTTCTCTGGAAACACCATATATTTT. The encoded protein is CASSGSRGFSGNTIYF. The rearrangement uses TRBV2 and TRBJ1-3; D uncertain. Per germline, CDR1 SNHLY and CDR2 FYNNEI. This CDR3 region has 16 residues. The V and J ends lost 4 bases and 0 bases respectively, with 13 bases between them. Drawing the rest from reference TRBV2 and TRBJ1-3, the complete variable domain is EPEVTQTPSHQVTQMGQEVILRCVPISNHLYFYWYRQILGQKVEFLVSFYNNEISEKSEIFDDQFSVERPDGSNFTLKIRSTKLEDSAMYFCASSGSRGFSGNTIYFGEGSWLTVV.

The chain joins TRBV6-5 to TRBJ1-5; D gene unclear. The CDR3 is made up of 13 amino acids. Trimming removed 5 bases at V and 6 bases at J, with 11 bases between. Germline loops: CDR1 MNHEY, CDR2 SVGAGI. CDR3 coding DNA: TGTGCCAGCAGTCGCGTCCGGGGTCAGCCCCAGCATTTT. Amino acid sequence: CASSRVRGQPQHF.

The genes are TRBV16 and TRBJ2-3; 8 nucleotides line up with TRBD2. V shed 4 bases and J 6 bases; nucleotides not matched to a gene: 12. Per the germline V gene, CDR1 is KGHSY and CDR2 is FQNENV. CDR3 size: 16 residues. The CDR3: CASSRFAGGMADTQYF. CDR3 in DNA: TGTGCCAGCAGCCGTTTCGCGGGGGGCATGGCGGATACGCAGTATTTT. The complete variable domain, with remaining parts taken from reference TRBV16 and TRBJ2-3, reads GEEVAQTPKHLVRGEGQKAKLYCAPIKGHSYVFWYQQVLKNEFKFLISFQNENVFDETGMPKERFSAKCLPNSPCSLEIQATKLEDSAVYFCASSRFAGGMADTQYFGPGTRLTVL.

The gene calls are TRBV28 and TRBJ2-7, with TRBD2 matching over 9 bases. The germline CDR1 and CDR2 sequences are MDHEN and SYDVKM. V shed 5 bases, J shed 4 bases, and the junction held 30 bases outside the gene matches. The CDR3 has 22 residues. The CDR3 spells CASSLPGRGLLAGSLRRYEQYF. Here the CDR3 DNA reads TGTGCCAGCAGTCTCCCGGGACGGGGGCTTCTAGCGGGGTCCCTTAGGAGATACGAGCAGTACTTC.

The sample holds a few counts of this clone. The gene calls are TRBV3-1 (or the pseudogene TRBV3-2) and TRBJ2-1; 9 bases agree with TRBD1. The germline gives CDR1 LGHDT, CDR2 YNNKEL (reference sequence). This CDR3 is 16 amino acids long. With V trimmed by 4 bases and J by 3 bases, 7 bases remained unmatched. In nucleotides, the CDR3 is TGTGCCAGCAGCCCGGGGCCGGGACAGGGCTACAATGAGCAGTTCTTC. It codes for CASSPGPGQGYNEQFF.

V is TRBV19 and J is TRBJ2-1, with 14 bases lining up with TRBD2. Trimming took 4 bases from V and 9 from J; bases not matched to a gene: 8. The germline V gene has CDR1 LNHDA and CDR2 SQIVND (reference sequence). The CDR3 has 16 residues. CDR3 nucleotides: TGTGCCAGTAGTACCTACGGGACTAGCGGGAGATTTGAGCAGTTCTTC. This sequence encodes CASSTYGTSGRFEQFF.

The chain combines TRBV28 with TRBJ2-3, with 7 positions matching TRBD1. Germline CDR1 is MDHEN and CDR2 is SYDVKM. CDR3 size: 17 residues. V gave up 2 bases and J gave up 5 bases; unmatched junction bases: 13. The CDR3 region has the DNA TGTGCCAGCAGTTTACACTGGACAGGCCGGATGATAGATACGCAGTATTTT. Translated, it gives CASSLHWTGRMIDTQYF.

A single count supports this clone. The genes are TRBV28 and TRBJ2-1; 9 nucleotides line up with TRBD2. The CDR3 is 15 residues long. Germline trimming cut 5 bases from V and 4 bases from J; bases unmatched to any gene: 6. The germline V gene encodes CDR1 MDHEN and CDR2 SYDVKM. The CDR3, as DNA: TGTGCCAGCAGTGCGGGTAGCGGGAGATACAATGAGCAGTTCTTC. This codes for CASSAGSGRYNEQFF.

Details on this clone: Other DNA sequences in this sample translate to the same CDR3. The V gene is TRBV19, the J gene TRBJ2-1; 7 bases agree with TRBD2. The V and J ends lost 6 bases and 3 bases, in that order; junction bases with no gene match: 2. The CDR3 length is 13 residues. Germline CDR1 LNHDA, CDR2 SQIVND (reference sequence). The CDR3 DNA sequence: TGTGCCAGTAGCCGGGACTACTACAATGAGCAGTTCTTC. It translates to CASSRDYYNEQFF.